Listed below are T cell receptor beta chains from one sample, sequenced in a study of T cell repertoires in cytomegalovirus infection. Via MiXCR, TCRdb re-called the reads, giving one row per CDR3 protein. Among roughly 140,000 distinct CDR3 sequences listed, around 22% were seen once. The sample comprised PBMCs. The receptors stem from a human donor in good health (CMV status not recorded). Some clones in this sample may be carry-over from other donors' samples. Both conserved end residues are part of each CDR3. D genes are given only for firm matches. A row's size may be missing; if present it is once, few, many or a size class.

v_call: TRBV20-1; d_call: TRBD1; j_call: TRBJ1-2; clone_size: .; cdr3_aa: CSVPFGDSNHGYTF; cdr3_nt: TGCAGTGTTCCCTTCGGGGACAGCAACCATGGCTACACCTTC
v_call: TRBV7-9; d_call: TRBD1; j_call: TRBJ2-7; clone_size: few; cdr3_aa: CASSLSQGQGYNEQYF; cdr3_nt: TGTGCCAGCAGCCTAAGCCAGGGACAGGGGTACAACGAGCAGTACTTC
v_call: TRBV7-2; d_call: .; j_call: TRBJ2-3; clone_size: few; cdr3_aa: CASSLANLGAPQYF; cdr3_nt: TGTGCCAGCAGCTTGGCCAACCTCGGGGCCCCCCAGTATTTT
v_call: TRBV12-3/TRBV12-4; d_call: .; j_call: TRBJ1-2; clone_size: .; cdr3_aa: CASRGGNYGYTF; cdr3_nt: TGTGCCAGCAGGGGAGGAAACTATGGCTACACCTTC
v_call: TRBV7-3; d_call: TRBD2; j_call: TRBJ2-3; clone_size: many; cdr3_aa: CASSSLSGSADTQYF; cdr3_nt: TGTGCCAGCAGCTCTCTTAGCGGGAGTGCAGATACGCAGTATTTT
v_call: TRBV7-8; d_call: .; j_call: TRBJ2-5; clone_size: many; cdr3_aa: CASSLVTSETQYF; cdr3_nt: TGTGCCAGCAGCTTAGTAACTTCAGAGACCCAGTACTTC
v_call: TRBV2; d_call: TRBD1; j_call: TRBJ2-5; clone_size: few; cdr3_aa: CASRATGRETQYF; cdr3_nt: TGTGCCAGCAGAGCGACAGGGCGAGAGACCCAGTACTTC
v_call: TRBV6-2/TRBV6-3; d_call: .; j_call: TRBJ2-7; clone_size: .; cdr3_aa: CASSYSNRDQPYEQYF; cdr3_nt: TGTGCCAGCAGTTACTCGAACCGAGACCAGCCCTACGAGCAGTACTTC
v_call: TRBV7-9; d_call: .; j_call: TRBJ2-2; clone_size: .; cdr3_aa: CASSSKSAALNTGELFF; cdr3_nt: TGTGCCAGCAGCTCAAAGTCTGCGGCTCTAAACACCGGGGAGCTGTTTTTT
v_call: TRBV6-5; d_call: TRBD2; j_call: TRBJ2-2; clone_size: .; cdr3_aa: CASSYRGVANTGELFF; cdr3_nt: TGTGCCAGCAGTTACCGGGGGGTCGCGAACACCGGGGAGCTGTTTTTT
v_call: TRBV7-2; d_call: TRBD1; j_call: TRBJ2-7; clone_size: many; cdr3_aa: CASSRDRVRYEQYF; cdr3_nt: TGTGCCAGCAGCCGGGACAGGGTGAGGTACGAGCAGTACTTC
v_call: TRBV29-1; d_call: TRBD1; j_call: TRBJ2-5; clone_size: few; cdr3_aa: CSVIQGEVETQYF; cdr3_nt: TGCAGCGTAATACAGGGGGAGGTGGAGACCCAGTACTTC
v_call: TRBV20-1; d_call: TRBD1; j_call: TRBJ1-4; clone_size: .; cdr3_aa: CSAREGTDNEKLFF; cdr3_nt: TGCAGTGCTAGAGAGGGGACAGATAATGAAAAACTGTTTTTT
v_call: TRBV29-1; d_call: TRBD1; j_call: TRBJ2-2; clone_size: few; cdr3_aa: CSVTPGTGGSSGELFF; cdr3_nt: TGCAGCGTTACACCCGGGACAGGGGGTTCGAGCGGGGAGCTGTTTTTT
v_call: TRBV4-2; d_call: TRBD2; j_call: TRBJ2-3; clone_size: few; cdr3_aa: CASSQEERGGADTQYF; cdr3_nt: TGTGCCAGCAGCCAAGAGGAGCGGGGGGGTGCAGATACGCAGTATTTT
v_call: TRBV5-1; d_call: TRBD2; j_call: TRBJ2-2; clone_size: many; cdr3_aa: CASSETSGSSGELFF; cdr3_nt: TGCGCCAGCAGCGAAACTAGCGGGAGTTCCGGGGAGCTGTTTTTT
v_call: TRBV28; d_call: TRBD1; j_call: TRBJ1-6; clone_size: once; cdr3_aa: CASRRDRVYNSPLHF; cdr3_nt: TGTGCCAGCAGAAGGGACAGGGTCTATAATTCACCCCTCCACTTT
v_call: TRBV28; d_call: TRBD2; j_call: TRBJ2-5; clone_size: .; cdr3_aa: CASTGTRETQYF; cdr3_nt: TGTGCCAGCACCGGGACTAGGGAGACCCAGTACTTC
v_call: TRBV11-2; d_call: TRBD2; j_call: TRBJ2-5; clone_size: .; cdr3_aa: CASSRGLAGLTAQETQYF; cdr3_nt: TGTGCCAGCAGCAGGGGACTAGCGGGACTGACTGCTCAAGAGACCCAGTACTTC
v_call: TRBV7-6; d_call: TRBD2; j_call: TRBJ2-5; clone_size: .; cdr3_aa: CASSGGLAGGQETQYF; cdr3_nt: TGTGCCAGCAGCGGAGGACTAGCGGGGGGGCAAGAGACCCAGTACTTC
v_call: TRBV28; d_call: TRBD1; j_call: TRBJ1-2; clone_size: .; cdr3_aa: CASNTGANYGYTF; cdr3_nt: TGTGCCAGCAATACAGGGGCTAACTATGGCTACACCTTC
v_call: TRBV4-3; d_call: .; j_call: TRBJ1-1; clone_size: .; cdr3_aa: CASSPSLGGTEAFF; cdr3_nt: TGCGCCAGCAGCCCCTCCTTGGGGGGCACTGAAGCTTTCTTT
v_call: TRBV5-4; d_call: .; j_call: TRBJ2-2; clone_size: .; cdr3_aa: CASSEPMEGNTGELFF; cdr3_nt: TGTGCCAGCAGCGAACCGATGGAGGGTAACACCGGGGAGCTGTTTTTT
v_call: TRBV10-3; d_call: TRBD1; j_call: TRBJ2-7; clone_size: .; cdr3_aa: CAIDPGQGAYEQYF; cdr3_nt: TGTGCCATTGATCCCGGACAGGGAGCCTACGAGCAGTACTTC
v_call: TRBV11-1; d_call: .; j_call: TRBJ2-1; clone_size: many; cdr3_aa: CASSLDLGAHNEQFF; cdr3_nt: TGTGCCAGCAGCCTGGACCTAGGGGCACACAATGAGCAGTTCTTC
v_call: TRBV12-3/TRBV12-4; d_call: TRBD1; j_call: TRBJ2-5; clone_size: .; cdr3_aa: CATGQGRETQYF; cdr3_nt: TGTGCCACCGGACAGGGCCGGGAGACCCAGTACTTC
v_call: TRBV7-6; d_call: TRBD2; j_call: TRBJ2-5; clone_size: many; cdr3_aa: CASSPLAGEEETQYF; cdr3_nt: TGTGCCAGCAGCCCACTAGCGGGGGAGGAGGAGACCCAGTACTTC
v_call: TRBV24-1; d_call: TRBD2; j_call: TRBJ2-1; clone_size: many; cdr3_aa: CATSDPSGLAGRQDAYNEQFF; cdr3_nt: TGTGCCACCAGTGATCCTTCGGGACTAGCGGGGAGGCAGGACGCCTACAATGAGCAGTTCTTC
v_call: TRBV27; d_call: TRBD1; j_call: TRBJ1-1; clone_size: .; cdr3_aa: CASRRTGVGSTEAFF; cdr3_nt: TGTGCCAGCAGGCGTACAGGGGTGGGGAGCACTGAAGCTTTCTTT
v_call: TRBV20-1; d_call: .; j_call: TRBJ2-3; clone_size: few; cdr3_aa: CSPPARSSTDTQYF; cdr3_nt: TGCAGTCCCCCCGCGAGATCTAGCACAGATACGCAGTATTTT
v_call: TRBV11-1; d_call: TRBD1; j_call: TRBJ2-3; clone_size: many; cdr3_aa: CASSLYRGPSTDTQYF; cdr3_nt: TGTGCCAGCAGCCTTTACAGGGGGCCTAGCACAGATACGCAGTATTTT
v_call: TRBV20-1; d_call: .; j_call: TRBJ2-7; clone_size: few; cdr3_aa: CSASPRVREGRSYEQYF; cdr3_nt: TGCAGTGCTAGCCCTCGGGTCCGAGAGGGGAGATCCTACGAGCAGTACTTC
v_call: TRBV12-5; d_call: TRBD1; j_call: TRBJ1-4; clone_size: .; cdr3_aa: CASGLAPGQWISKLFF; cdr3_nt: TGTGCTAGTGGTTTGGCACCGGGACAGTGGATCTCGAAACTGTTTTTT
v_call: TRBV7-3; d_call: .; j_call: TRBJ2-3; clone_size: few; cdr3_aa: CASSLSGGEDTQYF; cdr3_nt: TGTGCCAGCAGCTTAAGCGGGGGCGAAGATACGCAGTATTTT
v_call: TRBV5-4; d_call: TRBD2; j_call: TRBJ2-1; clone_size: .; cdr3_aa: CASSPRGSSGVASYNEQFF; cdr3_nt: TGTGCCAGCAGCCCACGGGGGTCTAGCGGGGTTGCCTCCTACAATGAGCAGTTCTTC
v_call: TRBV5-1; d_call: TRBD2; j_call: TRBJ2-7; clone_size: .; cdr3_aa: CASSLPAGGDEQYF; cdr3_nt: TGCGCCAGCAGCTTGCCAGCGGGAGGAGACGAGCAGTACTTC
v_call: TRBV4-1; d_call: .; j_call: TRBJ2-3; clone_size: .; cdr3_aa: CASSQDPGRTDTQYF; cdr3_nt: TGCGCCAGCAGCCAAGATCCGGGACGCACAGATACGCAGTATTTT
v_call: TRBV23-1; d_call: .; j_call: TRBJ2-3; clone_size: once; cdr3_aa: CASSQSYSFYTDTQYF; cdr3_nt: TGCGCCAGCAGTCAATCGTACAGTTTTTACACAGATACGCAGTATTTT
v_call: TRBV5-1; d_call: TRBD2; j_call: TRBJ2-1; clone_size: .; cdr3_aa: CASSLREGPSYNEQFF; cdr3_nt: TGCGCCAGCAGCTTGAGGGAGGGCCCCTCCTACAATGAGCAGTTCTTC
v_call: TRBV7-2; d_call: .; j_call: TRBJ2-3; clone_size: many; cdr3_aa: CASSLDTEFTDTQYF; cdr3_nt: TGTGCCAGCAGCTTAGATACGGAGTTCACAGATACGCAGTATTTT
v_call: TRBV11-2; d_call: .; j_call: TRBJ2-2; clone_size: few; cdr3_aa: CASSPVRGSGELFF; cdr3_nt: TGTGCCAGCAGCCCCGTTAGGGGGTCCGGGGAGCTGTTTTTT
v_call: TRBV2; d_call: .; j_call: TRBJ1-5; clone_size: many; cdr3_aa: CASSRLARGNSNQPQHF; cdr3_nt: TGTGCCAGCAGCCGTCTCGCGAGGGGGAATAGCAATCAGCCCCAGCATTTT
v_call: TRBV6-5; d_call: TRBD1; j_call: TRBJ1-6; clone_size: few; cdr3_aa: CASSYGTGVPPLHF; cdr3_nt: TGTGCCAGCAGTTACGGGACAGGGGTTCCCCCCCTCCACTTT
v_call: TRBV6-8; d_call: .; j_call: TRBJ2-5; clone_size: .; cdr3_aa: CASSYERLRGTQYF; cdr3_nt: TGTGCCAGCAGTTACGAGCGTCTGAGGGGGACCCAGTACTTC